This is a list of T cell receptor beta chains from one sample in a study of shared clonotypes between healthy human individuals. Data came from immunoSEQ multiplex PCR; TCRdb stores just in-frame clones and leaves some out. Counted here are 500,000 to 650,000 clones, around 81% occurring once; the ten biggest clones make up around 12%. The sample consisted of PBMCs. Every receptor here comes from a middle-aged woman in good health. Some clones in this sample may be carry-over from other donors' samples. CDR3s include the opening cysteine and the closing phenylalanine or tryptophan. A D gene is named only where the DNA matches it firmly. Clone size, where shown, is once, few, many, or a class for clones that have expanded.

TRBJ2-7 | TRBV19 | - | - | TGTGCCAGTAGTATTGAGGCAGGTTACTCCGAGCAGTACTTC | CASSIEAGYSEQYF
TRBJ2-5 | TRBV19 | - | TRBD2 | TGTGCCAGTAGTAGCGGGACTAGCGGGGATCAAGAGACCCAGTACTTC | CASSSGTSGDQETQYF
TRBJ2-7 | TRBV7-2 | few | TRBD2 | TGTGCCAGCAGCTTAGGCCTAGCGGGCGCAGGCTACGAGCAGTACTTC | CASSLGLAGAGYEQYF
TRBJ1-1 | TRBV5-1 | - | - | TGCGCCAGCAGCTTAGGTTCAGAAACTGAAGCTTTCTTT | CASSLGSETEAFF
TRBJ1-5 | TRBV19 | - | - | TGTGCCAGTAGTATAGTCCCTCAGGACTTCCAGGGCAATCAGCCCCAGCATTTT | CASSIVPQDFQGNQPQHF
TRBJ2-5 | TRBV5-1 | - | TRBD2 | TGCGCCAGCAGCTTAGCGGGAGGGCAGGAGACCCAGTACTTC | CASSLAGGQETQYF
TRBJ2-7 | TRBV29-1 | - | TRBD2 | TGCAGCGTGGGGGGACTAGCGGGAGCGGACGAGCAGTACTTC | CSVGGLAGADEQYF
TRBJ1-1 | TRBV7-3 | - | - | TGTGCCAGCAGCTTAACCACAGGAGCTGAAGCTTTCTTT | CASSLTTGAEAFF
TRBJ1-2 | TRBV2 | - | - | TGTGCCAGCAGTATCCGGGGCGCAAACTATGGCTACACCTTC | CASSIRGANYGYTF
TRBJ1-4 | TRBV28 | few | - | TGTGCCAGCAGCCGCTGGGGGGACACCTATGAAAAACTGTTTTTT | CASSRWGDTYEKLFF
TRBJ1-2 | TRBV18 | few | - | TGTGCCAGCTCACTCACAGGGACCTCAAACTATGGCTACACCTTC | CASSLTGTSNYGYTF
TRBJ2-3 | TRBV2 | - | - | TGTGCCAGCAGTATACAGGGAGTGGTAAGCACAGATACGCAGTATTTT | CASSIQGVVSTDTQYF
TRBJ1-4 | TRBV28 | few | - | TGTGCCAGCAGTTTAACCCCAGGGGTAGGAGAAAAACTGTTTTTT | CASSLTPGVGEKLFF
TRBJ1-3 | TRBV6-1 | - | - | TGTGCCAGCAGTGAAAACAGGGAGGTGGGCGGAAACACCATATATTTT | CASSENREVGGNTIYF
TRBJ1-3 | TRBV9 | - | - | TGTGCCAGCAGCTCAAGTGGACGCTCTGGAAACACCATATATTTT | CASSSSGRSGNTIYF
TRBJ2-6 | TRBV2 | few | - | TGTGCCAGCAGTGAAAGCCGCTGGGCCAACGTCCTGACTTTC | CASSESRWANVLTF
TRBJ2-3 | TRBV14 | - | TRBD2 | TGTGCCACCGCACTAGCGGGTACAGATACGCAGTATTTT | CATALAGTDTQYF
TRBJ2-1 | TRBV28 | many | TRBD1 | TGTGCCAGCAGTTTGGGACAGGGGGTAAGAAATGAGCAGTTCTTC | CASSLGQGVRNEQFF
TRBJ2-5 | TRBV7-9 | - | TRBD1 | TGTGCCAGCAGCCGCGGACAGGGGGGAGAGACCCAGTACTTC | CASSRGQGGETQYF
TRBJ2-7 | TRBV19 | - | TRBD2 | TGTGCCAGTAGTATGCGACTAGCGGGAAGGCTCGGCGAGCAGTACTTC | CASSMRLAGRLGEQYF
TRBJ2-2 | TRBV2 | - | - | TGTGCCAGCGCCCCCCTGCCCTCCAGCACCGGGGAGCTGTTTTTT | CASAPLPSSTGELFF
TRBJ2-1 | TRBV4-1 | - | - | TGCGCCAGCAGCCATCCCTCGCGCTCCAATGAGCAGTTCTTC | CASSHPSRSNEQFF
TRBJ2-7 | TRBV7-8 | - | TRBD1 | TGTGCCAGCAGCGCCACAGGGGGGAGCTACGAGCAGTACTTC | CASSATGGSYEQYF
TRBJ1-4 | TRBV6-5 | - | TRBD1 | TGTGCCAGCAGTGACAGGGGCAATAATGAAAAACTGTTTTTT | CASSDRGNNEKLFF
TRBJ2-2 | TRBV7-8 | - | - | TGTGCCAGCAGCTTACCGGCAGCTGGGAACACCGGGGAGCTGTTTTTT | CASSLPAAGNTGELFF
TRBJ2-4 | TRBV21-1 | - | - | TGTGCCAGCAGCGCCAGACGAGGGCGCCAGGACTACATTCAGTACTTC | CASSARRGRQDYIQYF
TRBJ2-5 | TRBV7-9 | once | TRBD2 | TGTGCCAGCAGCACAGGGACTAGCGGATCAGAGACCCAGTACTTC | CASSTGTSGSETQYF
TRBJ1-2 | TRBV2 | - | - | TGTGCCAGCGCCAGGGCGAGGGGTTATGGCTACACCTTC | CASARARGYGYTF
TRBJ1-2 | TRBV15 | once | - | TGTGCCACCAGCAGGGCGGGCCTAAATGGCTACACCTTC | CATSRAGLNGYTF
TRBJ2-7 | TRBV4-1 | - | TRBD1 | TGCGCCAGCAGCCAGACAGGGAAAGCCTACGAGCAGTACTTC | CASSQTGKAYEQYF
TRBJ2-7 | TRBV5-6 | - | - | TGTGCCAGCAGCTTGAACCAGAGATACGAGCAGTACTTC | CASSLNQRYEQYF